The rows below give T cell receptor beta chains drawn from one sample of a study of T cell responses to AZD1222 COVID-19 vaccine. Produced via immunoSEQ multiplex PCR; TCRdb's table is partial and in-frame only. Of around 120,000 clones listed, 92% are singletons. The sequencing used peripheral blood, collected on day 0 of AZD1222 vaccination. The receptors here all came from an adult in good health. CDR3s include the opening cysteine and the closing phenylalanine or tryptophan. D genes are given only for firm matches. Part of the rows lack a size; the others show once, few, many or a class for expanded clones.

V gene: TRBV7-9
J gene: TRBJ1-1
clone size: NA
D gene: NA
CDR3 protein: CASIENTEAFF
CDR3 DNA: TGTGCCAGCATTGAGAACACTGAAGCTTTCTTT

V gene: TRBV9
J gene: TRBJ2-7
clone size: NA
D gene: NA
CDR3 protein: CASSASSGQQYF
CDR3 DNA: TGTGCCAGCAGCGCGAGTAGCGGCCAGCAGTACTTC

V gene: TRBV19
J gene: TRBJ1-5
clone size: once
D gene: NA
CDR3 protein: CASSVQGSNQPQHF
CDR3 DNA: TGTGCCAGTAGTGTCCAGGGGAGCAATCAGCCCCAGCATTTT

V gene: TRBV6-6
J gene: TRBJ2-3
clone size: NA
D gene: NA
CDR3 protein: CASQGGEILTDTQYF
CDR3 DNA: TGTGCCAGCCAGGGGGGCGAAATCCTCACAGATACGCAGTATTTT

V gene: TRBV5-6
J gene: TRBJ2-7
clone size: NA
D gene: TRBD1
CDR3 protein: CASSLGAGTGGTYEQYF
CDR3 DNA: TGTGCCAGCAGCTTGGGGGCCGGGACAGGGGGAACCTACGAGCAGTACTTC

V gene: TRBV5-6
J gene: TRBJ1-6
clone size: NA
D gene: TRBD1
CDR3 protein: CASSRQGGGSPLHF
CDR3 DNA: TGTGCCAGCAGCCGACAGGGGGGAGGTTCACCCCTCCACTTT

V gene: TRBV28
J gene: TRBJ2-1
clone size: NA
D gene: TRBD2
CDR3 protein: CASTFGGSMDEQFF
CDR3 DNA: TGTGCCAGCACCTTCGGGGGGTCCATGGATGAGCAGTTCTTC

V gene: TRBV13
J gene: TRBJ2-1
clone size: NA
D gene: NA
CDR3 protein: CASRGVLSEQFF
CDR3 DNA: TGTGCCAGCAGGGGGGTCCTTAGTGAGCAGTTCTTC

V gene: TRBV4-3
J gene: TRBJ2-2
clone size: NA
D gene: NA
CDR3 protein: CASSQDRGTGAGELFF
CDR3 DNA: TGCGCCAGCAGCCAAGATAGGGGAACCGGCGCTGGGGAGCTGTTTTTT

V gene: TRBV2
J gene: TRBJ1-5
clone size: NA
D gene: TRBD1
CDR3 protein: CARKGASGGGREIYQPQHF
CDR3 DNA: TGTGCCAGAAAGGGGGCCTCGGGAGGCGGCCGGGAGATTTATCAGCCCCAGCATTTT

V gene: TRBV7-2
J gene: TRBJ2-1
clone size: NA
D gene: NA
CDR3 protein: CASSFDQGADEQFF
CDR3 DNA: TGTGCCAGCAGCTTCGACCAAGGGGCCGATGAGCAGTTCTTC

V gene: TRBV7-2
J gene: TRBJ1-1
clone size: once
D gene: NA
CDR3 protein: CASSSTAGRLEAFF
CDR3 DNA: TGTGCCAGCAGCTCCACGGCCGGCCGCTTGGAAGCTTTCTTT

V gene: TRBV6-5
J gene: TRBJ2-3
clone size: NA
D gene: NA
CDR3 protein: CASSYSKAPRHTQYF
CDR3 DNA: TGTGCCAGCAGTTACTCGAAAGCCCCCCGCCATACGCAGTATTTT

V gene: TRBV9
J gene: TRBJ2-5
clone size: NA
D gene: TRBD2
CDR3 protein: CASSVRGTSGQETQYF
CDR3 DNA: TGTGCCAGCAGCGTACGGGGGACTAGCGGACAAGAGACCCAGTACTTC

V gene: TRBV5-5
J gene: TRBJ2-3
clone size: once
D gene: NA
CDR3 protein: CASSSEHRDTQYF
CDR3 DNA: TGTGCCAGCAGCTCTGAGCACAGGGATACGCAGTATTTT

V gene: TRBV5-6
J gene: TRBJ1-2
clone size: NA
D gene: NA
CDR3 protein: CASTPDRRIPAYGYTF
CDR3 DNA: TGTGCCAGCACCCCGGATCGGCGGATCCCCGCCTATGGCTACACCTTC

V gene: TRBV29-1
J gene: TRBJ1-1
clone size: NA
D gene: NA
CDR3 protein: CSVRTENTEAFF
CDR3 DNA: TGCAGCGTCCGGACAGAGAACACTGAAGCTTTCTTT

V gene: TRBV4-3
J gene: TRBJ2-3
clone size: once
D gene: NA
CDR3 protein: CASSQGLHRDTDTQYF
CDR3 DNA: TGCGCCAGCAGCCAGGGACTCCACCGCGACACAGATACGCAGTATTTT

V gene: TRBV9
J gene: TRBJ1-2
clone size: NA
D gene: NA
CDR3 protein: CASSVPGMGGYTF
CDR3 DNA: TGTGCCAGCAGCGTACCGGGGATGGGCGGCTACACCTTC

V gene: TRBV4-2
J gene: TRBJ2-1
clone size: NA
D gene: NA
CDR3 protein: CASSQESVAGQRNEQFF
CDR3 DNA: TGTGCCAGCAGCCAAGAGTCCGTGGCAGGGCAAAGAAATGAGCAGTTCTTC

V gene: TRBV2
J gene: TRBJ1-2
clone size: NA
D gene: NA
CDR3 protein: CASSPHRTTNYGYTF
CDR3 DNA: TGTGCCAGCAGTCCCCACAGGACAACTAACTATGGCTACACCTTC

V gene: TRBV7-9
J gene: TRBJ1-2
clone size: NA
D gene: NA
CDR3 protein: CASSLAVLGYGYTF
CDR3 DNA: TGTGCCAGCAGCTTAGCGGTTTTGGGCTATGGCTACACCTTC

V gene: TRBV7-6
J gene: TRBJ2-3
clone size: NA
D gene: TRBD2
CDR3 protein: CASSLGYGLAETTDTQYF
CDR3 DNA: TGTGCCAGCAGCTTAGGGTATGGACTAGCGGAGACCACAGATACGCAGTATTTT

V gene: TRBV12-1
J gene: TRBJ2-7
clone size: NA
D gene: NA
CDR3 protein: CASSSNPSRAPSYEQYF
CDR3 DNA: TGTGCCAGCAGCTCTAATCCTTCCAGGGCTCCCTCCTACGAGCAGTACTTC

V gene: TRBV19
J gene: TRBJ1-2
clone size: NA
D gene: NA
CDR3 protein: CASKEGFNYGYTF
CDR3 DNA: TGTGCCAGTAAGGAGGGGTTTAACTATGGCTACACCTTC

V gene: TRBV6-4
J gene: TRBJ2-1
clone size: NA
D gene: NA
CDR3 protein: CASSDDSNNEQFF
CDR3 DNA: TGTGCCAGCAGCGATGACAGTAACAATGAGCAGTTCTTC

V gene: TRBV27
J gene: TRBJ1-1
clone size: NA
D gene: NA
CDR3 protein: CASSFGRSNTEAFF
CDR3 DNA: TGTGCCAGCTCGTTCGGACGATCGAACACTGAAGCTTTCTTT

V gene: TRBV7-2
J gene: TRBJ2-7
clone size: NA
D gene: TRBD1
CDR3 protein: CASSSQGAGYEQYF
CDR3 DNA: TGTGCCAGCAGCTCACAGGGGGCAGGGTACGAGCAGTACTTC

V gene: TRBV27
J gene: TRBJ1-1
clone size: NA
D gene: NA
CDR3 protein: CASSLSTGTEAFF
CDR3 DNA: TGTGCCAGCAGTTTGAGCACAGGGACTGAAGCTTTCTTT

V gene: TRBV6-2/TRBV6-3
J gene: TRBJ2-5
clone size: NA
D gene: TRBD2
CDR3 protein: CASSLPIARRGGAGETQYF
CDR3 DNA: TGTGCCAGCAGTCTCCCGATAGCCCGCCGGGGGGGGGCTGGGGAGACCCAGTACTTC

V gene: TRBV6-5
J gene: TRBJ1-6
clone size: NA
D gene: NA
CDR3 protein: CASMTEDAYNSPLHF
CDR3 DNA: TGTGCCAGCATGACAGAGGACGCCTATAATTCACCCCTCCACTTT

V gene: TRBV4-3
J gene: TRBJ2-2
clone size: once
D gene: TRBD1
CDR3 protein: CASSHRQGGGELFF
CDR3 DNA: TGCGCCAGCAGCCATCGACAGGGTGGCGGGGAGCTGTTTTTT

V gene: TRBV27
J gene: TRBJ1-6
clone size: once
D gene: TRBD1
CDR3 protein: CASSFFQPGGLNSPLHF
CDR3 DNA: TGTGCCAGCAGTTTTTTTCAACCAGGGGGCTTGAATTCACCCCTCCACTTT

V gene: TRBV5-1
J gene: TRBJ1-4
clone size: NA
D gene: NA
CDR3 protein: CASSLESTEKLFF
CDR3 DNA: TGCGCCAGCAGCTTGGAGTCGACTGAAAAACTGTTTTTT

V gene: TRBV10-3
J gene: TRBJ2-1
clone size: NA
D gene: TRBD1
CDR3 protein: CAISETGGALDEQFF
CDR3 DNA: TGTGCCATCAGTGAGACAGGGGGCGCGTTGGATGAGCAGTTCTTC

V gene: TRBV5-1
J gene: TRBJ2-2
clone size: NA
D gene: TRBD1
CDR3 protein: CASSSIFGTGGSGELFF
CDR3 DNA: TGCGCCAGCAGCTCAATCTTCGGGACAGGGGGCTCCGGGGAGCTGTTTTTT

V gene: TRBV7-9
J gene: TRBJ2-1
clone size: NA
D gene: TRBD2
CDR3 protein: CASSLREAGEYEQFF
CDR3 DNA: TGTGCCAGCAGCTTACGTGAAGCGGGAGAATATGAGCAGTTCTTC

V gene: TRBV10-1
J gene: TRBJ1-4
clone size: NA
D gene: NA
CDR3 protein: CASSSRGGRDIEKLFF
CDR3 DNA: TGCGCCAGCAGTTCCAGGGGTGGCCGGGACATCGAAAAACTGTTTTTT

V gene: TRBV28
J gene: TRBJ2-4
clone size: NA
D gene: NA
CDR3 protein: CASSFLDRFLTKNIQYF
CDR3 DNA: TGTGCCAGCAGTTTTCTTGACAGATTCTTAACCAAAAACATTCAGTACTTC

V gene: TRBV18
J gene: TRBJ1-2
clone size: once
D gene: NA
CDR3 protein: CASSPSPGRQNYGYTF
CDR3 DNA: TGTGCCAGCTCACCATCTCCGGGGAGGCAAAACTATGGCTACACCTTC

V gene: TRBV9
J gene: TRBJ1-3
clone size: NA
D gene: TRBD1
CDR3 protein: CASSETGDRESIYF
CDR3 DNA: TGTGCCAGCAGCGAGACAGGGGATCGAGAGTCCATATATTTT

V gene: TRBV21-1
J gene: TRBJ1-4
clone size: NA
D gene: NA
CDR3 protein: CASKTLEKLFF
CDR3 DNA: TGTGCCAGCAAGACCCTTGAAAAACTGTTTTTT

V gene: TRBV4-1
J gene: TRBJ2-5
clone size: NA
D gene: NA
CDR3 protein: CASSQERWETQYF
CDR3 DNA: TGCGCCAGCAGCCAAGAAAGGTGGGAGACCCAGTACTTC

V gene: TRBV7-9
J gene: TRBJ1-3
clone size: once
D gene: NA
CDR3 protein: CASRGASGNTIYF
CDR3 DNA: TGTGCCAGCAGGGGGGCCTCTGGAAACACCATATATTTT

V gene: TRBV7-2
J gene: TRBJ1-1
clone size: once
D gene: TRBD1
CDR3 protein: CASRSQLDRDTEAFF
CDR3 DNA: TGTGCCAGCAGATCTCAACTAGACAGGGACACTGAAGCTTTCTTT

V gene: TRBV2
J gene: TRBJ1-1
clone size: NA
D gene: NA
CDR3 protein: CASGGKWNTEAFF
CDR3 DNA: TGTGCCAGCGGGGGGAAGTGGAACACTGAAGCTTTCTTT

V gene: TRBV7-2
J gene: TRBJ1-2
clone size: NA
D gene: TRBD1
CDR3 protein: CASSPWDRGDGYTF
CDR3 DNA: TGTGCCAGCAGCCCATGGGACAGGGGTGATGGCTACACCTTC

V gene: TRBV28
J gene: TRBJ1-4
clone size: NA
D gene: NA
CDR3 protein: CASSFSRSGPINEKLFF
CDR3 DNA: TGTGCCAGCAGTTTTTCTAGGTCGGGCCCCATAAATGAAAAACTGTTTTTT

V gene: TRBV30
J gene: TRBJ1-2
clone size: NA
D gene: NA
CDR3 protein: CAWVRTVGAYGYTF
CDR3 DNA: TGTGCCTGGGTAAGGACAGTTGGTGCGTATGGCTACACCTTC

V gene: TRBV7-9
J gene: TRBJ2-7
clone size: NA
D gene: TRBD1
CDR3 protein: CASSLPPGQGDEQYF
CDR3 DNA: TGTGCCAGCAGCTTACCTCCGGGACAGGGCGACGAGCAGTACTTC

V gene: TRBV28
J gene: TRBJ1-2
clone size: NA
D gene: NA
CDR3 protein: CASSFPPRQVSKRGYTF
CDR3 DNA: TGTGCCAGCAGTTTCCCTCCGCGACAGGTATCAAAACGTGGCTACACCTTC

V gene: TRBV11-2
J gene: TRBJ2-7
clone size: NA
D gene: TRBD2
CDR3 protein: CASSGRGGRKEQYF
CDR3 DNA: TGTGCCAGCAGCGGCCGAGGCGGGAGGAAAGAGCAGTACTTC

V gene: TRBV28
J gene: TRBJ2-3
clone size: NA
D gene: TRBD2
CDR3 protein: CASTRLAGVLTDTQYF
CDR3 DNA: TGTGCCAGCACCCGACTAGCGGGGGTTCTCACAGATACGCAGTATTTT

V gene: TRBV15
J gene: TRBJ2-4
clone size: NA
D gene: TRBD2
CDR3 protein: CATSRDGRGSNIQYF
CDR3 DNA: TGTGCCACCAGCAGAGATGGGAGGGGCTCGAACATTCAGTACTTC